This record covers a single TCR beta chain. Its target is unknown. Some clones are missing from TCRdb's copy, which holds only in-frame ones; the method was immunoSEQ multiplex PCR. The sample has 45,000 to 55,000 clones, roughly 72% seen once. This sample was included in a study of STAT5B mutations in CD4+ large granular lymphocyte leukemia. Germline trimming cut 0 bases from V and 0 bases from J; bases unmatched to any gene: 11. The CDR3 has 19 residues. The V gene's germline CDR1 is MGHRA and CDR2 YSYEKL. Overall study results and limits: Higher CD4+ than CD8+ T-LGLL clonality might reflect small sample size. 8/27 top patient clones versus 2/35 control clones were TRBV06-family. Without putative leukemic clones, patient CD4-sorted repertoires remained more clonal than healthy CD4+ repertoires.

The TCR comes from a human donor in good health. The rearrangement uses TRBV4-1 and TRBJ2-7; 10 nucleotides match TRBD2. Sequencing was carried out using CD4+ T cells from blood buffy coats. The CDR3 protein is CASSQDRTNSGGSSYEQYF. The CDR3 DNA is TGCGCCAGCAGCCAAGATCGGACTAATAGCGGGGGGAGCTCCTACGAGCAGTACTTC.